These T cell receptor beta chains were read from a single sample in a study of regulatory T cells in long-lasting Graves disease. In TCRdb, the multiplex PCR reads were re-called with MiXCR into one record per CDR3 protein. Counted here are some 300,000 distinct CDR3 sequences, around 23% occurring once; the ten biggest clones make up 56%. The input for sequencing was peripheral blood mononuclear cells (PBMCs), taken when the disease was refractory, from a patient treated with antithyroid drugs. These receptors originate from a female donor with Graves disease. CDR3s include the opening cysteine and the closing phenylalanine or tryptophan. The D gene is left open where the match is weak. The size entry is marked missing in some rows and otherwise reads once, few, many or a size class.

CDR3 DNA | CDR3 protein | CDR3 length | J gene | V gene | clone size | D gene
TGTGCCAGCTGGACTAACTATGGCTACACCTTC | CASWTNYGYTF | 11 | TRBJ1-2 | TRBV6-1 | many | .
TGTGCCAGCAGTTTGGGGACAGGGGGCGGCTATGGCTACACCTTC | CASSLGTGGGYGYTF | 15 | TRBJ1-2 | TRBV28 | many | TRBD1
TGCAGTGCTAGAGATGAGGGGACTAGCGGGCTTGAGCAGTACTTC | CSARDEGTSGLEQYF | 15 | TRBJ2-7 | TRBV20-1 | few | TRBD2
TGCGCCAGCAGCCAGGGGTGGGCCGGGGAGCTGTTTTTT | CASSQGWAGELFF | 13 | TRBJ2-2 | TRBV4-3 | few | .
TGTGCCAGCAGTGATCCGGGACAGGGTAGTCAGCCCCAGCATTTT | CASSDPGQGSQPQHF | 15 | TRBJ1-5 | TRBV6-1 | few | TRBD1
TGTGCCAGCAGCCCAAGGACTAGCGGGGGCACCGGGGAGCTGTTTTTT | CASSPRTSGGTGELFF | 16 | TRBJ2-2 | TRBV12-3/TRBV12-4 | few | TRBD2
TGCGCCAGCAGCCCCCGGGACAGCGGAGTCAGGGAGACCCAGTACTTC | CASSPRDSGVRETQYF | 16 | TRBJ2-5 | TRBV5-1 | . | TRBD1
TGTGCCACCAGTGATTTGGGAGCGGGGGCTTACAATGAGCAGTTCTTC | CATSDLGAGAYNEQFF | 16 | TRBJ2-1 | TRBV24-1 | once | TRBD2
TGTGCCAGCAGCCTCGGGGAGCCAGGCAACACTGAAGCTTTCTTT | CASSLGEPGNTEAFF | 15 | TRBJ1-1 | TRBV4-2 | many | .
TGTGCCAGCAGTTACTCGGCCCCGCTGAACACTGAAGCTTTCTTT | CASSYSAPLNTEAFF | 15 | TRBJ1-1 | TRBV6-5 | many | .
TGCAGTGCTAGACTAGCGGGAGGGATCGGGGAGCTGTTTTTT | CSARLAGGIGELFF | 14 | TRBJ2-2 | TRBV20-1 | . | TRBD2
TGTGCCAGCAGCCCGGGACTAGCTTTGGGCGGGGAGCTGTTTTTT | CASSPGLALGGELFF | 15 | TRBJ2-2 | TRBV3-1 | many | TRBD2
TGTGCCAGCAGTGGGACAGGGGGCAGCTACGAGCAGTACTTC | CASSGTGGSYEQYF | 14 | TRBJ2-7 | TRBV12-3/TRBV12-4 | many | TRBD1
TGTGCCATCAGCCCCGGGACTAGCGGGAGGGGCACCGGGGAGCTGTTTTTT | CAISPGTSGRGTGELFF | 17 | TRBJ2-2 | TRBV10-3 | few | TRBD2
TGTGCCAGCAGCCCTAGTACGCGAAGCTCCTACGAGCAGTACTTC | CASSPSTRSSYEQYF | 15 | TRBJ2-7 | TRBV11-2 | many | .
TGTGCCAGCAGCTACCAGGGGGGGACTGAAGCTTTCTTT | CASSYQGGTEAFF | 13 | TRBJ1-1 | TRBV11-3 | many | TRBD1
TGTGCCAGCAGCCCCGGGTCCTTATCCCATGGCTACACCTTC | CASSPGSLSHGYTF | 14 | TRBJ1-2 | TRBV12-3/TRBV12-4 | many | .
TGCAGCGTGCGGACAGGGAGAGGCTACACCTTC | CSVRTGRGYTF | 11 | TRBJ1-2 | TRBV29-1 | many | TRBD1
TGTGCCAGCGGGACGGGGAATTCACCCCTCCACTTT | CASGTGNSPLHF | 12 | TRBJ1-6 | TRBV6-1 | many | .
TGCAGCGTTATAGGGGTGCGCTACGAGCAGTACTTC | CSVIGVRYEQYF | 12 | TRBJ2-7 | TRBV29-1 | . | .
TGCGCCAGCAGCCAGTCTGGAGGTGAGGGCATGAACACTGAAGCTTTCTTT | CASSQSGGEGMNTEAFF | 17 | TRBJ1-1 | TRBV4-3 | . | .
TGCGCCAGCAGCCTAAGGACAGGGAACTCCTACGAGCAGTACTTC | CASSLRTGNSYEQYF | 15 | TRBJ2-7 | TRBV4-1 | few | TRBD1
TGTGCCAGCAGTTACTCGCTCCGGACAGGAGTACTCACCTACGAGCAGTACTTC | CASSYSLRTGVLTYEQYF | 18 | TRBJ2-7 | TRBV6-8 | . | TRBD1
TGTGCCACCAGTGATTTGCTTTTTGTGTCTGGGCAGTTCTTC | CATSDLLFVSGQFF | 14 | TRBJ2-1 | TRBV24-1 | . | .
TGCGCCAGCAGCTTGGATGCAGATTATGGCTACACCTTC | CASSLDADYGYTF | 13 | TRBJ1-2 | TRBV5-1 | many | .
TGTGCCAGCAGCTTAGCATTTGCGGATGGAGAAACTGAAGCTTTCTTT | CASSLAFADGETEAFF | 16 | TRBJ1-1 | TRBV7-9 | . | .
TGCGCCAGCAGCCCGCAACTAGCGGGAGTTTACGAGCAGTACTTC | CASSPQLAGVYEQYF | 15 | TRBJ2-7 | TRBV5-1 | few | TRBD2
TGTGCCAGCAGTTTTACAGAAAAAAACACTGAAGCTTTCTTT | CASSFTEKNTEAFF | 14 | TRBJ1-1 | TRBV28 | many | .
TGTGCCAGCAGCTTAGGGACAGGGGGCCAAGAGACCCAGTACTTC | CASSLGTGGQETQYF | 15 | TRBJ2-5 | TRBV7-6 | . | TRBD1
TGTGCCAGTAGTATGTACAGGGGGAGTCCTGGGGCCAACGTCCTGACTTTC | CASSMYRGSPGANVLTF | 17 | TRBJ2-6 | TRBV19 | . | TRBD1